The sample holds a few counts of the clone carrying this T cell receptor beta chain. Its specificity is unknown. Next came a second PCR, run for about 6 to 12 cycles, which used a sample-barcoded 5' primer along with a J-beta primer mix. TCRdb called the 5' RACE reads again in MiXCR, with one record for every CDR3 protein. In the table there are around 1,000,000 distinct CDR3 sequences, less than 25% of which are singletons. This CDR3 comprises 14 residues. Germline V lookup: CDR1 SGDLS, CDR2 YYNGEE. V lost 0 bases, J lost 2 bases, and 7 bases lay in between. These data belong to a study of blood T cells in healthy people across ages. Study summary: When template switching was applied, about one barcoded beta molecule was captured per two T cells. Points from the study as a whole: Diversity of TCR beta correlated strongly with naive T cell percentage.

The sample also formed part of further work on T cells of mothers and their children.

The receptor's source is a girl aged 2-9 years in good health. Sequencing was performed on blood. The chain joins TRBV9 to TRBJ2-3; D remains unclear. The DNA of the CDR3 is TGTGCCAGCAGCGTAGTGGGCCTCACAGATACGCAGTATTTT. As protein: CASSVVGLTDTQYF.